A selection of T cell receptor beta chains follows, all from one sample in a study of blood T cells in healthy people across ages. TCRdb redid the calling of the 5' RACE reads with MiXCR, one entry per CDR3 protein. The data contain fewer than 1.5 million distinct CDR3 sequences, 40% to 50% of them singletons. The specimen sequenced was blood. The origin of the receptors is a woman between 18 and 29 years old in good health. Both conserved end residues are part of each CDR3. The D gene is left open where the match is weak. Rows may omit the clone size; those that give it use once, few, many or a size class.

CDR3nt: TGTGCCAGCAGTCCGGGGGACACCGACTATGGCTACACCTTC
CDR3aa: CASSPGDTDYGYTF
len: 14
abundance: -
v_gene: TRBV25-1
d_gene: -
j_gene: TRBJ1-2

CDR3nt: TGCAGCGTTTGGGGCACGCTTATTGCGGCCAACGTCCTGACTTTC
CDR3aa: CSVWGTLIAANVLTF
len: 15
abundance: -
v_gene: TRBV29-1
d_gene: -
j_gene: TRBJ2-6

CDR3nt: TGTGCCAGCAGCTTGGTCTCGTTTAAGGGACAGGGGTGGGAGACCCAGTACTTC
CDR3aa: CASSLVSFKGQGWETQYF
len: 18
abundance: once
v_gene: TRBV5-4
d_gene: TRBD1
j_gene: TRBJ2-5

CDR3nt: TGTGCCAGCAGTACGACAGCGAACACTGAAGCTTTCTTT
CDR3aa: CASSTTANTEAFF
len: 13
abundance: many
v_gene: TRBV12-3/TRBV12-4
d_gene: -
j_gene: TRBJ1-1

CDR3nt: TGTGCCAGCAGCCAAGATACACTAGCGGGGCCCTACGAGCAGTACTTC
CDR3aa: CASSQDTLAGPYEQYF
len: 16
abundance: -
v_gene: TRBV4-2
d_gene: TRBD2
j_gene: TRBJ2-7

CDR3nt: TGTGCTAGCAGCTTGACAGGGGGAGGCACAGATACGCAGTATTTT
CDR3aa: CASSLTGGGTDTQYF
len: 15
abundance: many
v_gene: TRBV12-3/TRBV12-4
d_gene: TRBD1
j_gene: TRBJ2-3

CDR3nt: TGTGCCAGCAGTACCCGGACAGGGGCCAGCTATAATTCACCCCTCCACTTT
CDR3aa: CASSTRTGASYNSPLHF
len: 17
abundance: once
v_gene: TRBV6-1
d_gene: TRBD1
j_gene: TRBJ1-6

CDR3nt: TGTGCCAGCAGTTCCCCGACCGGCTGGGAGACCCAGTACTTC
CDR3aa: CASSSPTGWETQYF
len: 14
abundance: -
v_gene: TRBV6-6
d_gene: -
j_gene: TRBJ2-5

CDR3nt: TGCAGCGTTGAAGACGTAGGATATTCTAGTCTAGCCAAAAACATTCAGTACTTC
CDR3aa: CSVEDVGYSSLAKNIQYF
len: 18
abundance: -
v_gene: TRBV29-1
d_gene: -
j_gene: TRBJ2-4

CDR3nt: TGTGCCAGCAGCCGCCGTACTGGCGAGCAGTTCTTC
CDR3aa: CASSRRTGEQFF
len: 12
abundance: -
v_gene: TRBV7-2
d_gene: -
j_gene: TRBJ2-1

CDR3nt: TGCAGTGCTAAAAAGCTGCGGACAGGCGCCGGATTATACGAGCAGTACTTC
CDR3aa: CSAKKLRTGAGLYEQYF
len: 17
abundance: -
v_gene: TRBV20-1
d_gene: TRBD1
j_gene: TRBJ2-7

CDR3nt: TGTGCCAGCAGCACCCCCGGGACACAGAACACTGAAGCTTTCTTT
CDR3aa: CASSTPGTQNTEAFF
len: 15
abundance: few
v_gene: TRBV27
d_gene: -
j_gene: TRBJ1-1

CDR3nt: TGCAGTGCGGGGGCGGAGGGTGGCTACACCTTC
CDR3aa: CSAGAEGGYTF
len: 11
abundance: few
v_gene: TRBV20-1
d_gene: -
j_gene: TRBJ1-2

CDR3nt: TGCGCCAGCAGCCATGCTTCAGAGACCCAGTACTTC
CDR3aa: CASSHASETQYF
len: 12
abundance: -
v_gene: TRBV5-1
d_gene: -
j_gene: TRBJ2-5

CDR3nt: TGTGCCAGCAGCCCCGGGGCAGCCGACACAGATACGCAGTATTTT
CDR3aa: CASSPGAADTDTQYF
len: 15
abundance: few
v_gene: TRBV5-6
d_gene: -
j_gene: TRBJ2-3

CDR3nt: TGCAGTGCTAGAGATATAGGACTAGCGGGAGTGTCCTACAATGAGCAGTACTTC
CDR3aa: CSARDIGLAGVSYNEQYF
len: 18
abundance: once
v_gene: TRBV20-1
d_gene: TRBD2
j_gene: TRBJ2-7

CDR3nt: TGTGCCAGCAGCACGGGCGGGGGGGTTTTCGAGAATGAGCAGTACTTC
CDR3aa: CASSTGGGVFENEQYF
len: 16
abundance: -
v_gene: TRBV7-6
d_gene: TRBD2
j_gene: TRBJ2-5

CDR3nt: TGTGCCAGCAGCAATTTGGGACACCTCTTGACTGAAGCTTTCTTT
CDR3aa: CASSNLGHLLTEAFF
len: 15
abundance: -
v_gene: TRBV6-1
d_gene: -
j_gene: TRBJ1-1

CDR3nt: TGTGCCAGCAGCTCGATACTAGCGGAGAACTACAATGAGCAGTTCTTC
CDR3aa: CASSSILAENYNEQFF
len: 16
abundance: -
v_gene: TRBV11-2
d_gene: TRBD2
j_gene: TRBJ2-1

CDR3nt: TGTGCCAGCAGTGACAGGGAGGGGCAGTACTTC
CDR3aa: CASSDREGQYF
len: 11
abundance: -
v_gene: TRBV2
d_gene: TRBD2
j_gene: TRBJ2-5

CDR3nt: TGTGCCTGGAGAGGCCAGAACGAACTCCTAGAGGATGAGCAGTTCTTC
CDR3aa: CAWRGQNELLEDEQFF
len: 16
abundance: -
v_gene: TRBV30
d_gene: -
j_gene: TRBJ2-1

CDR3nt: TGTGCCAGCAGGGGACTAGCGGGGCTCGGTGAGCAGTTCTTC
CDR3aa: CASRGLAGLGEQFF
len: 14
abundance: -
v_gene: TRBV6-5
d_gene: TRBD2
j_gene: TRBJ2-1

CDR3nt: TGTGCCTGGAGACAGGCCGCCGCTCACAATGAGCAGTTCTTC
CDR3aa: CAWRQAAAHNEQFF
len: 14
abundance: -
v_gene: TRBV30
d_gene: -
j_gene: TRBJ2-1

CDR3nt: TGCAGCGTTGAAGGTTGGCAGACCCAGTACTTC
CDR3aa: CSVEGWQTQYF
len: 11
abundance: -
v_gene: TRBV29-1
d_gene: -
j_gene: TRBJ2-5

CDR3nt: TGCGCCAGCAGCTTGGTACTAGCGGGCGACTACGAGCAGTACTTC
CDR3aa: CASSLVLAGDYEQYF
len: 15
abundance: many
v_gene: TRBV5-1
d_gene: TRBD2
j_gene: TRBJ2-7

CDR3nt: TGCAGTGCTAGAGAGGCAGGGTTTGGCTCTGAAGCTTTCTTT
CDR3aa: CSAREAGFGSEAFF
len: 14
abundance: -
v_gene: TRBV20-1
d_gene: -
j_gene: TRBJ1-1

CDR3nt: TGCAGTGCTAGAGGCAGCGAAGAGACCCAGTACTTC
CDR3aa: CSARGSEETQYF
len: 12
abundance: few
v_gene: TRBV20-1
d_gene: -
j_gene: TRBJ2-5

CDR3nt: TGTGCCAGCAGGGTGTGGGGGGGACTCACTCTTAATGAGCAGTTCTTC
CDR3aa: CASRVWGGLTLNEQFF
len: 16
abundance: few
v_gene: TRBV11-2
d_gene: TRBD2
j_gene: TRBJ2-1

CDR3nt: TGTGCCAGCAGCCCCAATAATAATTCACCCCTCCACTTT
CDR3aa: CASSPNNNSPLHF
len: 13
abundance: few
v_gene: TRBV5-5
d_gene: -
j_gene: TRBJ1-6

CDR3nt: TGTGCCACCAGTGATTCCTTAGGAACCGAGCAGTACTTC
CDR3aa: CATSDSLGTEQYF
len: 13
abundance: many
v_gene: TRBV24-1
d_gene: -
j_gene: TRBJ2-7

CDR3nt: TGCAGTGCTAGAGATCCTGCTAGCGGGGGGGCTGTAGAGACCCAGTACTTC
CDR3aa: CSARDPASGGAVETQYF
len: 17
abundance: -
v_gene: TRBV20-1
d_gene: TRBD2
j_gene: TRBJ2-5

CDR3nt: TGTGCCAGCAGCTCCTTAGCGGGGGGGATTTACAATGAGCAGTTCTTC
CDR3aa: CASSSLAGGIYNEQFF
len: 16
abundance: -
v_gene: TRBV7-3
d_gene: TRBD2
j_gene: TRBJ2-1

CDR3nt: TGCAGCGTTTGGGGGGGCTCCTCCTACGAGCAGTACTTC
CDR3aa: CSVWGGSSYEQYF
len: 13
abundance: -
v_gene: TRBV29-1
d_gene: -
j_gene: TRBJ2-7

CDR3nt: TGTGCCAGCAGCTTAATAATCGATGGGCAGTTCTTC
CDR3aa: CASSLIIDGQFF
len: 12
abundance: -
v_gene: TRBV7-8
d_gene: -
j_gene: TRBJ2-1

CDR3nt: TGCAGTGCTAGAGATACGAGAGACTCTGGAAACACCATATATTTT
CDR3aa: CSARDTRDSGNTIYF
len: 15
abundance: few
v_gene: TRBV20-1
d_gene: -
j_gene: TRBJ1-3

CDR3nt: TGTGCCAGCAGCTTAGGTAGGACTAGCGGGGGAAACAATGAGCAGTTCTTC
CDR3aa: CASSLGRTSGGNNEQFF
len: 17
abundance: -
v_gene: TRBV13
d_gene: TRBD2
j_gene: TRBJ2-1

CDR3nt: TGTGCCATCAGACAAGATATCGGCTCCTACAATGAGCAGTACTTC
CDR3aa: CAIRQDIGSYNEQYF
len: 15
abundance: few
v_gene: TRBV10-3
d_gene: -
j_gene: TRBJ2-7

CDR3nt: TGTGCCAGCAGGGGGACTCCTCAAGAGACCCAGTACTTC
CDR3aa: CASRGTPQETQYF
len: 13
abundance: few
v_gene: TRBV6-1
d_gene: -
j_gene: TRBJ2-5

CDR3nt: TGTGCCAGCAGGGGAAGTCGAGGGACTAGTACGGATACGCAGTATTTT
CDR3aa: CASRGSRGTSTDTQYF
len: 16
abundance: -
v_gene: TRBV6-1
d_gene: TRBD2
j_gene: TRBJ2-3

CDR3nt: TGTGCCAGCAGTTGGTCAGGACTAGCGGGAGTAATAGAGACCCAGTACTTC
CDR3aa: CASSWSGLAGVIETQYF
len: 17
abundance: few
v_gene: TRBV27
d_gene: TRBD2
j_gene: TRBJ2-5

CDR3nt: TGCGCCAGCAGCCAAGATCGGGGTCAGCCCCGACCCCTCCACTTT
CDR3aa: CASSQDRGQPRPLHF
len: 15
abundance: -
v_gene: TRBV4-1
d_gene: -
j_gene: TRBJ1-6

CDR3nt: TGTGCCAGCAGTGAGGCCGCAGGGGGCGAGAATGAGCAGTTCTTC
CDR3aa: CASSEAAGGENEQFF
len: 15
abundance: -
v_gene: TRBV2
d_gene: TRBD1
j_gene: TRBJ2-1

CDR3nt: TGCAGTGCTAGAGATAGCACGAGGGAGGGCTCCTACAATGAGCAGTTCTTC
CDR3aa: CSARDSTREGSYNEQFF
len: 17
abundance: -
v_gene: TRBV20-1
d_gene: TRBD2
j_gene: TRBJ2-1

CDR3nt: TGCGCCAGCAGCTTGGCCAGCGGGGGGCAAGAGACCCAGTACTTC
CDR3aa: CASSLASGGQETQYF
len: 15
abundance: many
v_gene: TRBV7-9
d_gene: TRBD2
j_gene: TRBJ2-5

CDR3nt: TGTGCCAGCAGCCCCGGTAGGGGGGCCGCGATCTCCCCGCAGTATTTT
CDR3aa: CASSPGRGAAISPQYF
len: 16
abundance: -
v_gene: TRBV6-5
d_gene: -
j_gene: TRBJ2-3

CDR3nt: TGTGCCTGCACCCCGGGAAGCTACGGCTACACCTTC
CDR3aa: CACTPGSYGYTF
len: 12
abundance: -
v_gene: TRBV6-5
d_gene: -
j_gene: TRBJ1-2

CDR3nt: TGTGCCAGCAGTTCTCTGACAGGGTTGAACACTGAAGCTTTCTTT
CDR3aa: CASSSLTGLNTEAFF
len: 15
abundance: -
v_gene: TRBV27
d_gene: TRBD1
j_gene: TRBJ1-1

CDR3nt: TGCAGTGCTAGAGAGGCCAGGATATTCAAAAACATTCAGTACTTC
CDR3aa: CSAREARIFKNIQYF
len: 15
abundance: few
v_gene: TRBV20-1
d_gene: -
j_gene: TRBJ2-4

CDR3nt: TGTGCCAGCAGTGACCCGACTAGCGGATACACAGATACGCAGTATTTT
CDR3aa: CASSDPTSGYTDTQYF
len: 16
abundance: -
v_gene: TRBV6-1
d_gene: TRBD2
j_gene: TRBJ2-3

CDR3nt: TGCGCCAGCAGCTTGTACCAGGGGGGCGAAAAACTGTTTTTT
CDR3aa: CASSLYQGGEKLFF
len: 14
abundance: -
v_gene: TRBV5-1
d_gene: TRBD1
j_gene: TRBJ1-4

CDR3nt: TGTGCCAGCACCTTTGGAAGCGAAGGGAGGTCACCCCTCCACTTT
CDR3aa: CASTFGSEGRSPLHF
len: 15
abundance: -
v_gene: TRBV12-3/TRBV12-4
d_gene: -
j_gene: TRBJ1-6

CDR3nt: TGCAGTGCTAGTAGGCCCGGGGTTCGGGTTGGGGGTCGTAATGAGCAGTTTTTC
CDR3aa: CSASRPGVRVGGRNEQFF
len: 18
abundance: -
v_gene: TRBV20-1
d_gene: -
j_gene: TRBJ2-1

CDR3nt: TGTGCCAGCAGCAGGGGACTAGCGGGGAAGAGCTCCTACGAGCAGTACTTC
CDR3aa: CASSRGLAGKSSYEQYF
len: 17
abundance: -
v_gene: TRBV7-9
d_gene: TRBD2
j_gene: TRBJ2-7

CDR3nt: TGCAGTGCTAGAGATCCCCTAGCGGGGGATTTCAATGAGCAGTTCTTC
CDR3aa: CSARDPLAGDFNEQFF
len: 16
abundance: -
v_gene: TRBV20-1
d_gene: TRBD2
j_gene: TRBJ2-1

CDR3nt: TGTGCCAGCAGCCTCCGGTTCGGGACAGGGGTCCTCACAGATACGCAGTATTTT
CDR3aa: CASSLRFGTGVLTDTQYF
len: 18
abundance: -
v_gene: TRBV2
d_gene: TRBD1
j_gene: TRBJ2-3

CDR3nt: TGTGCCAGCAGCTTAGTAGAACAGGGCTCCTACGAGCAGTACTTC
CDR3aa: CASSLVEQGSYEQYF
len: 15
abundance: -
v_gene: TRBV7-9
d_gene: -
j_gene: TRBJ2-7

CDR3nt: TGTGCCAGCAGCGTAGGGGCAACGACTAATGAAAAACTGTTTTTT
CDR3aa: CASSVGATTNEKLFF
len: 15
abundance: -
v_gene: TRBV9
d_gene: -
j_gene: TRBJ1-4

CDR3nt: TGTGCCAGCCGACAGGCCCCGAACACCGGGGAGCTGTTTTTT
CDR3aa: CASRQAPNTGELFF
len: 14
abundance: -
v_gene: TRBV19
d_gene: -
j_gene: TRBJ2-2

CDR3nt: TGTGCCAGCAGTTACCCCTCTTTGAGCGGGGTCTACAATGAGCAGTTCTTC
CDR3aa: CASSYPSLSGVYNEQFF
len: 17
abundance: -
v_gene: TRBV27
d_gene: TRBD2
j_gene: TRBJ2-1